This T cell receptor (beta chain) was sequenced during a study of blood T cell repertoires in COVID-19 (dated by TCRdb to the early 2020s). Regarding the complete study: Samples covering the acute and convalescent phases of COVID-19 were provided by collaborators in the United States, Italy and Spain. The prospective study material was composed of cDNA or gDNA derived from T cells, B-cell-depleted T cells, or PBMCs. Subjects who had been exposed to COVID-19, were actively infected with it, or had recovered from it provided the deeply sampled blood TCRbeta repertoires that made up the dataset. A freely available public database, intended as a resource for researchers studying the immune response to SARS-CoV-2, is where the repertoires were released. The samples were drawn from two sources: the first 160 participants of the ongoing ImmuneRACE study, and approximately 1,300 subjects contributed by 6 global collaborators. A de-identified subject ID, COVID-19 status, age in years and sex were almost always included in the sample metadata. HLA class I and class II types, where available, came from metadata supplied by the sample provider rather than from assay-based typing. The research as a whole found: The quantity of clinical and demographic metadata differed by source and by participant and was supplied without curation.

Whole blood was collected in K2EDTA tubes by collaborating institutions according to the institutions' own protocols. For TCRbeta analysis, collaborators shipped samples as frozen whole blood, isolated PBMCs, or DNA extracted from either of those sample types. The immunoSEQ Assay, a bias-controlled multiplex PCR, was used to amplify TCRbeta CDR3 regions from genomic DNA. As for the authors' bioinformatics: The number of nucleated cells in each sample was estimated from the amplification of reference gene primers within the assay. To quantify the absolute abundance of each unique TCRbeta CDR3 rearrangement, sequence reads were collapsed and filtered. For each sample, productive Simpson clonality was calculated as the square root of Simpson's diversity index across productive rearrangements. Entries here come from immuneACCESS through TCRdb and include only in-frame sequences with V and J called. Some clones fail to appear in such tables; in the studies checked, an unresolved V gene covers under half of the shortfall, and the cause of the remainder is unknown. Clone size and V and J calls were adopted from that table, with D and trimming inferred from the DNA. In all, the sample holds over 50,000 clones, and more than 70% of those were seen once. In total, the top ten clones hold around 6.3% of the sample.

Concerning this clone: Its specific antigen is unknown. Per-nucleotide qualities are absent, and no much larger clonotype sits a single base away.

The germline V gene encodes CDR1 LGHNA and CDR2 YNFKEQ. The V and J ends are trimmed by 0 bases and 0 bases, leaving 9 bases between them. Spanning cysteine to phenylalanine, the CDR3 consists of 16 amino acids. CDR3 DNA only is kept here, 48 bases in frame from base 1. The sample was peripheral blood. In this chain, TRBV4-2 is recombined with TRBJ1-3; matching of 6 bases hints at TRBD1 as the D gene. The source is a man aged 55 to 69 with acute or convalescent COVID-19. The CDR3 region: CASSQDGQSSGNTIYF. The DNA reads TGTGCCAGCAGCCAAGACGGACAGAGCTCTGGAAACACCATATATTTT.